This T cell receptor (beta chain) is drawn from a study of T-cell memory formation after mild COVID-19. Many counts were recorded for this clonotype. What it binds is unknown. Broader study findings: Whereas later expanders leaned CD4+, clones contracting day 15 to 85 showed a balanced CD4/CD8 makeup. Pre-infection memory carried some responding clones, suggesting that cross-reactive memory joined.

The CDR3 has 15 amino acids. CDR1 and CDR2 (germline): LGHNT, FRNRAP. J gave up 5 bases and V 7 bases, and 8 bases lay outside the gene matches. Each CDR3 protein gets one entry after TCRdb re-called the 5' RACE reads with MiXCR. This table holds about 33,000 distinct CDR3 sequences, around 21% found once. Input material: PBMCs or a T cell subset sorted from them (not recorded which). The chain uses TRBV12-5 and TRBJ2-1; 10 bases align to TRBD2. The source of this sequence is an adult who had mild COVID-19 (a few samples of this study predate the infection). Cell type and time point are not known. The CDR3 loop is CASAAASGGHNEQFF. The CDR3 DNA reads TGTGCTAGTGCCGCCGCTAGCGGGGGTCACAATGAGCAGTTCTTC.